This TCR beta chain was identified in a study of Graves' ophthalmopathy and Graves' hyperthyroidism. Study information: Ophthalmopathy absent within 18 months of follow-up marked hyperthyroidism as stable.

Amplification from RNA transcripts yielded the TCR beta CDR3 regions. HTBI primers were employed in first-round RT-PCR, then a second-round multiplex PCR followed. From the multiplex PCR reads, TCRdb called clonotypes with MiXCR, one entry per CDR3 protein. The sample yields 560,000 or so distinct CDR3 sequences, about 40% seen once. The sample holds many counts of this clonotype. Its antigen remains unknown. Study-level points and caveats: The model's prediction of ophthalmopathy progression had around 70% sensitivity and 72% to 80% specificity. Thyroid clonotypes that were expanded above 0.001 frequency mostly also appeared in blood.

Between the trimmed V and J ends, which lost 3 bases and 2 bases, there was a span of 9 bases. The CDR3 loop spans 14 amino acids. Germline assignment: CDR1 KGHDR and CDR2 SFDVKD. J is TRBJ1-1 and V is TRBV24-1, with D unclear. Sequencing used peripheral blood or thyroid tissue (not recorded which). The sequence came from an adult man with Graves' hyperthyroidism. CDR3 sequence: CATSDPGTNTEAFF. CDR3 nucleotides: TGTGCCACCAGTGATCCAGGAACCAACACTGAAGCTTTCTTT.